The 7 T cell receptor beta chains below all came from one sample that was sequenced in a study of blood T cells in healthy people across ages. A sample-barcoded 5' primer and a J-beta primer mix were used in a second PCR of roughly 7 to 12 cycles. TCRdb reanalysed the 5' RACE reads using MiXCR and keeps one entry per CDR3 protein. In the table there are around 1,100,000 distinct CDR3 sequences, 35% to 45% of which are singletons. The sample consisted of blood. The receptors shown here come from a man aged 18 to 35 in good health.

The CDR3 nucleotides are TGCAGCGCAGACCCCAGGACGGGAACTGAAGCTTTCTTT. Translating it yields CSADPRTGTEAFF. The V gene is TRBV29-1, the J gene TRBJ1-1; D not certain. The CDR3 is made up of 13 amino acids. Germline CDR1 and CDR2: SQVTM and ANQGSEA. Trimming pared 7 bases from V and 5 bases from J, leaving 17 bases between.

This clonotype was observed a few times. V gene TRBV5-1 combines with J gene TRBJ1-1; 12 positions match TRBD1. Germline V gene sequence: CDR1 SGHRS, CDR2 YFSETQ. This CDR3 is 17 amino acids long. J was trimmed by 0 bases and V by 4 bases; bases with no gene match: 7. CDR3 sequence reads: CASSAGTGGLLNTEAFF. CDR3 in DNA: TGCGCCAGCAGCGCCGGGACAGGGGGCTTACTGAACACTGAAGCTTTCTTT.

The rearrangement links TRBV5-5 to TRBJ1-2; 11 bases line up with TRBD1. The V segment lost 1 base and the J segment 1 base; nucleotides outside the gene matches: 6. CDR3 length: 17 residues. The germline V gene has CDR1 SGHKS and CDR2 YYEKEE (reference sequence). The CDR3 coding sequence is TGTGCCAGCAGCTTGCAGGGACAGGGGGTTCTTAACTATGGCTACACCTTC. This codes for CASSLQGQGVLNYGYTF.

This clonotype was observed a few times. The J gene is TRBJ2-1, the V gene TRBV5-1; no clear D gene. Looked up from germline, CDR1 is SGHRS and CDR2 is YFSETQ. V was clipped by 0 bases and J by 5 bases, with 12 bases between them. This CDR3 is built from 15 residues. Written as DNA, the CDR3 is TGCGCCAGCAGCTTGGCCGAGGCTCGGGACAATGAGCAGTTCTTC. Translated: CASSLAEARDNEQFF.

This clonotype was observed a few times. J is TRBJ2-1 and V is TRBV2; D is ambiguous. Germline lookup yields CDR1 SNHLY and CDR2 FYNNEI. The CDR3 is 13 amino acids. With 6 bases removed from V and 5 bases from J, the gap between germline ends came to 11 bases. Written as DNA, the CDR3 is TGTGCCAGCAGGGCCGGGTCTAACAATGAGCAGTTCTTC. Amino acids: CASRAGSNNEQFF. The full variable domain, in which reference TRBV2 and TRBJ2-1 provide the parts outside the CDR3, is EPEVTQTPSHQVTQMGQEVILRCVPISNHLYFYWYRQILGQKVEFLVSFYNNEISEKSEIFDDQFSVERPDGSNFTLKIRSTKLEDSAMYFCASRAGSNNEQFFGPGTRLTVL.

This clonotype was seen a handful of times. The chain uses TRBV6-2 or TRBV6-3 and TRBJ2-3, with 10 bases lining up with TRBD2. V shed 4 bases and J 0 bases; nucleotides not matched to a gene: 13. CDR1 and CDR2 from the germline V gene are MNHEY and SVGEGT. The CDR3 runs to 19 residues. CDR3 DNA: TGTGCCAGCAGTTTAGGTAGGACTAGCGGCCGCGTCAGCACAGATACGCAGTATTTT. It specifies CASSLGRTSGRVSTDTQYF.

This clonotype was observed a few times. This chain joins TRBV29-1 and TRBJ2-5; no clear D. The V end lost 6 bases, the J end lost 2 bases, and 13 bases lay between the germline ends. The germline V gene has CDR1 SQVTM and CDR2 ANQGSEA. The CDR3 consists of 13 residues. CDR3 nucleotides: TGCAGCGTCGCACAAAGGAAACAAGAGACCCAGTACTTC. Protein: CSVAQRKQETQYF.